This T cell receptor (beta chain) was captured in a study of T cells in Graves' hyperthyroidism and ophthalmopathy. There were TCR beta CDR3 regions amplified from RNA transcripts. Initially, a first-round RT-PCR of the TCR CDR3 employed the HTBI primer set. One entry per CDR3 protein, called by TCRdb with MiXCR from the multiplex PCR reads. The table has a few hundred thousand distinct CDR3 sequences, 20% seen once. Trimming took 6 bases from V and 1 from J; bases not matched to a gene: 4. Germline lookup yields CDR1 DFQATT and CDR2 SNEGSKA (reference sequence). The CDR3 runs to 14 residues. Stable hyperthyroidism: no ophthalmopathy progression over 18 months of follow-up.

The V gene is TRBV20-1, the J gene TRBJ2-5; TRBD2 matches 11 bases. The receptor's source is a man aged 18-30 years with Graves' hyperthyroidism. The sample was blood. The CDR3 DNA reads TGCAGTGCCGGGACTAGCGGTGCCCAAGAGACCCAGTACTTC. Translated: CSAGTSGAQETQYF.